This T cell receptor (beta chain) was sequenced during a study of blood T cell repertoires in COVID-19. About the study: Sites in the United States, Italy and Spain provided acute and convalescent COVID-19 samples. In each case, the material was cDNA or gDNA derived from T cells, B-cell-depleted T cells, or PBMCs.

Germline V gene data show CDR1 as MNHEY and CDR2 as SVGAGI. The CDR3 is 14 amino acids. V gave up 2 bases and J gave up 7 bases, with 14 bases separating them. Sequencing was performed with immunoSEQ multiplex PCR; in TCRdb, only in-frame clones are kept and a portion is missing. The repertoire holds approximately 97,000 clones, with over 75% as singletons. Sequencing input: peripheral blood. The receptor was isolated from a human donor in a cohort sampled during active COVID-19. The chain couples TRBV6-5 to TRBJ1-1; no firm D call. The CDR3 here is CASSYNRVQVEAFF. The CDR3 region has the DNA TGTGCCAGCAGTTACAATCGCGTCCAGGTTGAAGCTTTCTTT.